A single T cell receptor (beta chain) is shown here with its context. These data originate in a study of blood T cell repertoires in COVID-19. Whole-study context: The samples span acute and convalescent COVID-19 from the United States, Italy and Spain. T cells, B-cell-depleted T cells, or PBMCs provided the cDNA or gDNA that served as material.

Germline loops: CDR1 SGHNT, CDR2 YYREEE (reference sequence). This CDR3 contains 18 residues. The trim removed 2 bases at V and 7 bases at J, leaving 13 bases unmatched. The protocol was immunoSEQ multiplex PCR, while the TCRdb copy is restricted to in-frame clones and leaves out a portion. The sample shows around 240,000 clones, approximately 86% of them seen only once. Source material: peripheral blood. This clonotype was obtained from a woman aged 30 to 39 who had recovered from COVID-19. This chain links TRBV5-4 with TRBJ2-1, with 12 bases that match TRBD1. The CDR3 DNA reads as TGTGCCAGCAGCTTAGGTCTGTTGGGACAGGGGGCGCCGAATGAGCAGTTCTTC. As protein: CASSLGLLGQGAPNEQFF.